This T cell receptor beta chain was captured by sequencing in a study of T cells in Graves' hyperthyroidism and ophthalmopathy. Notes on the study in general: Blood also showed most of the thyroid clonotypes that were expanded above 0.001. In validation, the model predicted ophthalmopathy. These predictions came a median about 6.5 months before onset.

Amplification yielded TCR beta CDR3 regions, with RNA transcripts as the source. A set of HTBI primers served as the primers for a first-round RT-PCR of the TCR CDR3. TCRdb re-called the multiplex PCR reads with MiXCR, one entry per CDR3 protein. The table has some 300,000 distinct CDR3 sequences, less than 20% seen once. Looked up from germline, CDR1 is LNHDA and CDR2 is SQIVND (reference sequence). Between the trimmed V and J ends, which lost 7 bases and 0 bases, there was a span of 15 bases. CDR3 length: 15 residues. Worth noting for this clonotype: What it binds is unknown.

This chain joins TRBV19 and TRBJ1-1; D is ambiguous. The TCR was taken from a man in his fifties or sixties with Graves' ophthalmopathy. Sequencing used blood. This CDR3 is CASTPYSSLNTEAFF. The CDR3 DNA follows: TGTGCCAGTACCCCCTATTCATCCCTGAACACTGAAGCTTTCTTT.